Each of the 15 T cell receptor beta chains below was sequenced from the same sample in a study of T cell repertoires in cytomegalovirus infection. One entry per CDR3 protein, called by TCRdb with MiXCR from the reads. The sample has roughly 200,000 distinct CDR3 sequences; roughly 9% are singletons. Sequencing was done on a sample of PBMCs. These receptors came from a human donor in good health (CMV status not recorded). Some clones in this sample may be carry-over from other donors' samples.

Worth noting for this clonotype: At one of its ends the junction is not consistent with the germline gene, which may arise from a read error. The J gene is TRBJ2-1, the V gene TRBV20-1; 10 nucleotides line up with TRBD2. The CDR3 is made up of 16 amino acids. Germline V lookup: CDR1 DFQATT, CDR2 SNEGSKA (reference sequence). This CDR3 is CSARRASGSSYDEQFF. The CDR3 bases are TGCAGTGCCCGGAGGGCTAGCGGGAGCTCCTACGATGAGCAGTTCTTC.

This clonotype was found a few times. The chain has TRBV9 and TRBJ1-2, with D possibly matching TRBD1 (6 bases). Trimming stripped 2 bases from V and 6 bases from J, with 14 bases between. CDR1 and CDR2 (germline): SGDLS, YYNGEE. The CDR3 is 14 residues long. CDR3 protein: CASSVRSQGNGYTF. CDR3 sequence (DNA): TGTGCCAGCAGCGTCCGATCCCAGGGGAATGGCTACACCTTC.

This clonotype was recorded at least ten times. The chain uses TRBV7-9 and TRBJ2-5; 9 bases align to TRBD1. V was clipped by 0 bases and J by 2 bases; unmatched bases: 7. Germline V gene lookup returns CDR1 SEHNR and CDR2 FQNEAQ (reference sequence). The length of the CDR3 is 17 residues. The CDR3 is CASSLADRGDDQETQYF. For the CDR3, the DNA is TGTGCCAGCAGCTTAGCGGACAGGGGCGACGATCAAGAGACCCAGTACTTC. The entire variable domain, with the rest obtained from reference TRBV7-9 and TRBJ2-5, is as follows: DTGVSQNPRHKITKRGQNVTFRCDPISEHNRLYWYRQTLGQGPEFLTYFQNEAQLEKSRLLSDRFSAERPKGSFSTLEIQRTEQGDSAMYLCASSLADRGDDQETQYFGPGTRLLVL.

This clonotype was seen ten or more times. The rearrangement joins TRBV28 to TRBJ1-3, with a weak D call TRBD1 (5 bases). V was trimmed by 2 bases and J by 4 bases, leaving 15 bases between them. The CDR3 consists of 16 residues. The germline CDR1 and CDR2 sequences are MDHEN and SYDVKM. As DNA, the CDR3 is TGTGCCAGCAGTTTAATTAGTAGTCGACAGGGAAACACCATATATTTT. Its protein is CASSLISSRQGNTIYF.

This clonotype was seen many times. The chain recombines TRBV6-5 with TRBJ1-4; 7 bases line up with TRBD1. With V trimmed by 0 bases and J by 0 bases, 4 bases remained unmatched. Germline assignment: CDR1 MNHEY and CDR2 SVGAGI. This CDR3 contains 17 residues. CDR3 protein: CASSYSKDRTTNEKLFF. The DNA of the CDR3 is TGTGCCAGCAGTTACTCCAAGGACAGGACAACTAATGAAAAACTGTTTTTT.

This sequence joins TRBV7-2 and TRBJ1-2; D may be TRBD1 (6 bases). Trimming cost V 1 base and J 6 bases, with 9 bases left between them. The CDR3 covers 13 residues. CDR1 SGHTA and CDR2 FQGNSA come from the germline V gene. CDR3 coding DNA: TGTGCCAGCAGCTTAGTGGGGGGCAATGGCTACACCTTC. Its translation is CASSLVGGNGYTF.

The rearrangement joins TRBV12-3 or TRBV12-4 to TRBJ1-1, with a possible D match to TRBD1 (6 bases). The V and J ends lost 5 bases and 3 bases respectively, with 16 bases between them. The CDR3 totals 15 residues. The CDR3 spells CASSADTGSDTEAFF. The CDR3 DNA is TGTGCCAGCAGTGCAGACACAGGGTCGGACACTGAAGCTTTCTTT.

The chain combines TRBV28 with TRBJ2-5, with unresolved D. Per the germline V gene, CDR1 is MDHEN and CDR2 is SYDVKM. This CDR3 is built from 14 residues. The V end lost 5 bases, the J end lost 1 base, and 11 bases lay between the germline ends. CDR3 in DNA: TGTGCCAGCAGTAGGACCGTCCTCCAAGAGACCCAGTACTTC. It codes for CASSRTVLQETQYF. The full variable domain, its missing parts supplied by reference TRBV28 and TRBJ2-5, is DVKVTQSSRYLVKRTGEKVFLECVQDMDHENMFWYRQDPGLGLRLIYFSYDVKMKEKGDIPEGYSVSREKKERFSLILESASTNQTSMYLCASSRTVLQETQYFGPGTRLLVL.

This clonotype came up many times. CDR3 region: CASSHRTGGNQPQHF. In nucleotides, the CDR3 is TGTGCCAGCAGCCATCGGACAGGGGGCAATCAGCCCCAGCATTTT. The chain uses TRBV7-6 and TRBJ1-5, with TRBD1 matching over 9 bases. The CDR3 has 15 amino acids. V was clipped by 5 bases and J by 2 bases; unmatched bases: 4. Germline V gene sequence: CDR1 SGHVS, CDR2 FNYEAQ.

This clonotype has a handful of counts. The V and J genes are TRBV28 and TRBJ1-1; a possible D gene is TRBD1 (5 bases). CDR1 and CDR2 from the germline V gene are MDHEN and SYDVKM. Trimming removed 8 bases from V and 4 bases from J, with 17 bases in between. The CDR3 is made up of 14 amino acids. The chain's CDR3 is CASFRGLVGTEAFF. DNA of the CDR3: TGTGCCAGCTTCCGGGGGTTGGTAGGCACTGAAGCTTTCTTT.

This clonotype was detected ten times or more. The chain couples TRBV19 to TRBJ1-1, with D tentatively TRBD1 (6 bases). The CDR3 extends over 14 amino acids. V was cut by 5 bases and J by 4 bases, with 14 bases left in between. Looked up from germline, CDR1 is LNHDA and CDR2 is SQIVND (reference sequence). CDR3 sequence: CASSPKGGLTEAFF. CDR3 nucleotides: TGTGCCAGTAGTCCCAAGGGGGGGCTCACTGAAGCTTTCTTT.

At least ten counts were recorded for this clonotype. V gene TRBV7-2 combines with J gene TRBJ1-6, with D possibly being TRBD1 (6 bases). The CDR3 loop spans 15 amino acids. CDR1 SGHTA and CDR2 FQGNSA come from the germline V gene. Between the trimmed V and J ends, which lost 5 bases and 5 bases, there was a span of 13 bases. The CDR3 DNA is TGTGCCAGCAGCCCCGGGACAACCGATAATTCACCCCTCCACTTT. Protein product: CASSPGTTDNSPLHF.

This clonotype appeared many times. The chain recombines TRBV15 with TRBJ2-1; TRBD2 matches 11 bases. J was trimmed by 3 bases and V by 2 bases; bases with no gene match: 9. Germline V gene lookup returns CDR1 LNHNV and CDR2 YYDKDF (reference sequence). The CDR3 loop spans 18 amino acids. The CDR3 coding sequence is TGTGCCACCAGCAGATCCATAGCGGGGGGGCCTTACTACAATGAGCAGTTCTTC. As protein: CATSRSIAGGPYYNEQFF.

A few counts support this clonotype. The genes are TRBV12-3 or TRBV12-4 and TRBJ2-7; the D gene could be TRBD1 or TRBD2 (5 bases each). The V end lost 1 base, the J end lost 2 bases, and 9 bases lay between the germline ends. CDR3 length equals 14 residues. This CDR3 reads CASSLGDGTYEQYF. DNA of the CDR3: TGTGCCAGCAGTTTAGGGGACGGGACCTACGAGCAGTACTTC.

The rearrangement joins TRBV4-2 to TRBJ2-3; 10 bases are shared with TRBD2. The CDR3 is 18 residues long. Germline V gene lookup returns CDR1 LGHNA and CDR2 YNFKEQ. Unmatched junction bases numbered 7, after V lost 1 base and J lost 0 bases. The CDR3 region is CASSQVGTSGKSTDTQYF. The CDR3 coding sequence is TGTGCCAGCAGCCAAGTGGGAACTAGCGGGAAAAGCACAGATACGCAGTATTTT.